Included here is one TCR delta chain sequence, with context. A single base is all that separates this from a far larger clone, so a read error is likely. The same CDR3 arises from other DNA sequences in this sample as well. The CDR3 is 20 residues long. Germline assignment: CDR1 TVYSNPD and CDR2 GDNSRS (reference sequence). TCRdb processed the RT-PCR reads again with the CATT caller. The sample has about 330 delta-chain clones, around 4% seen once. The data stem from a study of gamma-delta T cells after stem cell transplantation. The clonotype was recovered from a human donor. It is not recorded whose cells these are; they may come from a transplant donor. Sequenced: gamma-delta T cells. The V gene is TRDV3, the J gene TRDJ1; tentatively, D is TRDD3 (6 bases). The CDR3 coding sequence is TGCGCCATGAGCTACGATCCTGGGGTCGCCGGCGGGGGAAGCTCCGATAAACTCATCTTT. Its translation: CAMSYDPGVAGGGSSDKLIF.